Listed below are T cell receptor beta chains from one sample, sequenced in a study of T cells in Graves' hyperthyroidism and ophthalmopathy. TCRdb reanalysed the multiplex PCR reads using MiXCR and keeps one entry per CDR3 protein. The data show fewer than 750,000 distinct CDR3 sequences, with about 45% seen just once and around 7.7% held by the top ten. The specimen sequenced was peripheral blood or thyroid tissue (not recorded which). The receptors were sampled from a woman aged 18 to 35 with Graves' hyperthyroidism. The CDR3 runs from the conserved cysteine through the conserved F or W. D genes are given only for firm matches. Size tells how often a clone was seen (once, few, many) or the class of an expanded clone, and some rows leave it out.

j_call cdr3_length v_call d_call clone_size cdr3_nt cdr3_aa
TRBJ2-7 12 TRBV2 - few TGTGCCCAAGGCGGTTACCTTGGGGAGCAGTACTTC CAQGGYLGEQYF
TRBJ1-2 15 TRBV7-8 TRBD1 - TGTGCCAGCAGCTTACGACAGGGGGCTTTAGGCGGCTACACCTTC CASSLRQGALGGYTF
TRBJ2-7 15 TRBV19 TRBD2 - TGTGCCAGTAGTATTCTGCGGGAGGGGGCTTACGAGCAGTACTTC CASSILREGAYEQYF
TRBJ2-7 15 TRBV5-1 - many TGCGCCAGCAGCGGAGGGACAGCGATTGCCTACGAGCAGTACTTC CASSGGTAIAYEQYF
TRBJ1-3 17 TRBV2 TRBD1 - TGTGCCAGCAGTGTCCAGGGGGCGCAGGCGAATGGAAACACCATATATTTT CASSVQGAQANGNTIYF
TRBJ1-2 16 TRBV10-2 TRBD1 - TGCGCCAGCAGTGAGTCGACAGGGGGACTGTACTATGGCTACACCTTC CASSESTGGLYYGYTF
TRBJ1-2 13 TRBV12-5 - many TGTGCTAGTGGTACCGGGACTTCCTATGGCTACACCTTC CASGTGTSYGYTF
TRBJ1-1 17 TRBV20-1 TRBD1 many TGCAGTGCTAGATCCACGGGCGGGACAGGGGTTGAGGCTGAAGCTTTCTTT CSARSTGGTGVEAEAFF
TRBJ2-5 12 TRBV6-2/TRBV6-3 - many TGTGCCGTTTGGGCTAGCAGGGGGGCCCAGTACTTC CAVWASRGAQYF
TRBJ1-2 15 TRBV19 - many TGTGCCAGTATAGGACAGTACGGAGCTAACTATGGCTACACCTTC CASIGQYGANYGYTF
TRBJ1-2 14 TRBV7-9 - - TGTGCCAGCAGTCTGGGAAACTCCTACAATGGCTACACCTTC CASSLGNSYNGYTF
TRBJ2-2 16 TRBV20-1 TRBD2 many TGCAGTGCTAGAGATATCAGCGGGAGGAACACCGGGGAGCTGTTTTTT CSARDISGRNTGELFF
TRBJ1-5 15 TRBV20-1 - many TGCAGTGCTAGAGTTGCGGCAGACCCCAATCAGCCCCAGCATTTT CSARVAADPNQPQHF
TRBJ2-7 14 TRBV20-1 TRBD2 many TGCAGTGCTAGAAGGACTAGCGGGAACTCCGAGCAGTACTTC CSARRTSGNSEQYF
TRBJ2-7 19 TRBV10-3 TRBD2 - TGTGCCAGCAGTTACGGGGTCGAGGGGACTAGCGGTAAGGCCTACGAGCAGTACTTC CASSYGVEGTSGKAYEQYF
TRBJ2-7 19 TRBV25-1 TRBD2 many TGTGCCAGCAGTGAATTTTGGGGGGGACTAGCGTATTTCTCCTACGAGCAGTACTTC CASSEFWGGLAYFSYEQYF
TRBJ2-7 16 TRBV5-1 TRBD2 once TGCGCCAGCAGCTTGGATCGGGGGACTAGTATCTCCGAGCAGTACTTC CASSLDRGTSISEQYF
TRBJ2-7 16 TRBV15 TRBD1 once TGTGCCACCAGCAGAGCCGGGACAGGGGGCTCTAATGAGCAGTACTTC CATSRAGTGGSNEQYF
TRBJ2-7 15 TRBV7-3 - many TGTGCCAGCAGCTTAGAGGGGGGTTCTCTCCACGAGCAGTACTTC CASSLEGGSLHEQYF
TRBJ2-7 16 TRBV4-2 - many TGTGCCAGCAGCCGATCTGGCAGGGACTTTGGAGTGCAGCAGTACTTC CASSRSGRDFGVQQYF